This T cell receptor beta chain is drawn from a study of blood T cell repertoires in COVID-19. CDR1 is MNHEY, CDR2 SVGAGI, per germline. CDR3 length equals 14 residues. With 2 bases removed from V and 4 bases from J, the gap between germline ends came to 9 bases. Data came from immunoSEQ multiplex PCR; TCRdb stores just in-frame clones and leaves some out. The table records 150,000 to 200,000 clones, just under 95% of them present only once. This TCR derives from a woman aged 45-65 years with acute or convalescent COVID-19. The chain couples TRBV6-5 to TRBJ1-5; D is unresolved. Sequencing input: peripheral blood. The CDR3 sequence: CASSYSDLNQPQHF. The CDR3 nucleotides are TGTGCCAGCAGTTACAGCGATCTAAATCAGCCCCAGCATTTT.